The T cell receptor (beta chain) described here comes from a study of blood T cell repertoires in COVID-19. Overall study: Acute and convalescent COVID-19 specimens originated in the United States, Italy and Spain.

Assay used: immunoSEQ multiplex PCR; TCRdb lists only in-frame clones, some missing. The sample has fewer than 150,000 clones; 70% to 90% are singletons. Germline V gene data show CDR1 as KGHSH and CDR2 as LQKENI. The V gene lost 5 bases and the J gene lost 0 bases, with 13 bases spanning the gap. CDR3 length: 15 amino acids. This sequence originates from an elderly woman with acute or convalescent COVID-19. The V call is TRBV18, the J call TRBJ1-1; D may be TRBD1 (5 bases). Input material: peripheral blood. CDR3 nucleotide sequence: TGTGCCAGCTCATCGACGACAGAGATGAACACTGAAGCTTTCTTT. Amino acids: CASSSTTEMNTEAFF.